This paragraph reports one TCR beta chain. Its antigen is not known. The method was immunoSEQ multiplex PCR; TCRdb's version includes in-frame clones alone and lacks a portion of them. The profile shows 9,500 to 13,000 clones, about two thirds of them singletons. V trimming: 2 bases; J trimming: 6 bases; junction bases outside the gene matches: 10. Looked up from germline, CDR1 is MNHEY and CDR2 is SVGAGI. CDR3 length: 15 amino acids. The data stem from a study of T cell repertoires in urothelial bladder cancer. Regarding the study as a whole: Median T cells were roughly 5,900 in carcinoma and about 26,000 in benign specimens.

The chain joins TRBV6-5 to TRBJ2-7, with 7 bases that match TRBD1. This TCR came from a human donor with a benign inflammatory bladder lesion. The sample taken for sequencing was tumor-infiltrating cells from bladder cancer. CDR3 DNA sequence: TGTGCCAGCAGTTACAAAACGACAGGGCCGAGCGAGCAGTACTTC. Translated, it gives CASSYKTTGPSEQYF.